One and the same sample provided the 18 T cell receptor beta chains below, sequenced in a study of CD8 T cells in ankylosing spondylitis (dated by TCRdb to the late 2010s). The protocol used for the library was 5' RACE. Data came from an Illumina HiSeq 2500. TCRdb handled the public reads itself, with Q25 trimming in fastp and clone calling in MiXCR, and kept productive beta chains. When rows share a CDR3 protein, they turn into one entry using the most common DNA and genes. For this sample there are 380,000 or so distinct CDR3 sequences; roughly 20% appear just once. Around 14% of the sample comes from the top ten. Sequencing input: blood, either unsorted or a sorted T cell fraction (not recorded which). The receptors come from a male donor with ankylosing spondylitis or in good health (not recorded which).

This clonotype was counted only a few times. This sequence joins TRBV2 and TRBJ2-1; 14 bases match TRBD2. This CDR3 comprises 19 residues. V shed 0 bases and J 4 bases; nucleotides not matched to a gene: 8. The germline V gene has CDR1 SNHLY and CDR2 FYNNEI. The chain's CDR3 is CASSEALLTSGGVYNEQFF. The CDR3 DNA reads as TGTGCCAGCAGTGAAGCGCTTCTGACTAGCGGGGGGGTGTACAATGAGCAGTTCTTC. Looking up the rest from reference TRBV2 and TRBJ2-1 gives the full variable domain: EPEVTQTPSHQVTQMGQEVILRCVPISNHLYFYWYRQILGQKVEFLVSFYNNEISEKSEIFDDQFSVERPDGSNFTLKIRSTKLEDSAMYFCASSEALLTSGGVYNEQFFGPGTRLTVL.

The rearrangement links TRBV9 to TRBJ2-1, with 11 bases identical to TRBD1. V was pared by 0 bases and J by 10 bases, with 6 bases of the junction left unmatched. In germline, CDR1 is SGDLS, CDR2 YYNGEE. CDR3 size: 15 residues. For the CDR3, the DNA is TGTGCCAGCAGCGTAGGGGGGACAGGGGGGGAGGAGCAGTTCTTC. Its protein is CASSVGGTGGEEQFF.

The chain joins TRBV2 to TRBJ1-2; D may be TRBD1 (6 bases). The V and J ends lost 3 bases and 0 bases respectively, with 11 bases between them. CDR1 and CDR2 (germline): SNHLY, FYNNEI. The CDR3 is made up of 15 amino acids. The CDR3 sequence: CASSEEGGPNYGYTF. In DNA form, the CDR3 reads TGTGCCAGCAGTGAGGAAGGGGGACCTAACTATGGCTACACCTTC. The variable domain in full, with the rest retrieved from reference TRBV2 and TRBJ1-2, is EPEVTQTPSHQVTQMGQEVILRCVPISNHLYFYWYRQILGQKVEFLVSFYNNEISEKSEIFDDQFSVERPDGSNFTLKIRSTKLEDSAMYFCASSEEGGPNYGYTFGSGTRLTVV.

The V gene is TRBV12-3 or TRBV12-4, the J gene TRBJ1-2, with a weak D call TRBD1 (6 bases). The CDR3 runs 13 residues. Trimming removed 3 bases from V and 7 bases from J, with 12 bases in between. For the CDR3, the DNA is TGTGCCAGCAGTTTCGGCAGGGGTTTTGGCTACACCTTC. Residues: CASSFGRGFGYTF.

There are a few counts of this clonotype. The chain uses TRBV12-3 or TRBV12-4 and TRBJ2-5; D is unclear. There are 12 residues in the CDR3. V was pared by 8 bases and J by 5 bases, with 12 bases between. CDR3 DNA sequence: TGTGCCAGCGGGTGGGGTTGGGAGACCCAGTACTTC. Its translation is CASGWGWETQYF.

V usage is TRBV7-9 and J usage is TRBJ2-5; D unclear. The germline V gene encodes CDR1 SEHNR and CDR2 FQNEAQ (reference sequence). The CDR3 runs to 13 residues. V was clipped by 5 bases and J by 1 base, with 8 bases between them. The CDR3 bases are TGTGCCAGCAGCCCCGCCCTCCAAGAGACCCAGTACTTC. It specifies CASSPALQETQYF.

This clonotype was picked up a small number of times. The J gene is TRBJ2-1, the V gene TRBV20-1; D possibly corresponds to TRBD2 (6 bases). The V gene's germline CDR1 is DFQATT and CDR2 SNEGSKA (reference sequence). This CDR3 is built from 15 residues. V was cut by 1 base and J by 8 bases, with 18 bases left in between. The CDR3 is CSARGGGTQLYEQFF. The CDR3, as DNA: TGCAGTGCTAGAGGAGGAGGGACCCAATTATATGAGCAGTTCTTC.

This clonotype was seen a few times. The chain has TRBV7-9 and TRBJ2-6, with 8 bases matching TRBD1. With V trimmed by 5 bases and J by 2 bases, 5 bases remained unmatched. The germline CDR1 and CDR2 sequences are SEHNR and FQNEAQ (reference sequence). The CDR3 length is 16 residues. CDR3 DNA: TGTGCCAGCAGCGGACAGGGTAGTCCTGGGGCCAACGTCCTGACTTTC. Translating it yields CASSGQGSPGANVLTF.

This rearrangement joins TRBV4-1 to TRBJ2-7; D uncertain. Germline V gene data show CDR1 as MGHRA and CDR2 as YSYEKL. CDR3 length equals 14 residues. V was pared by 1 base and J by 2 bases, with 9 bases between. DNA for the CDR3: TGCGCCAGCAGCCAAGTTTATGGCACCTACGAGCAGTACTTC. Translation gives CASSQVYGTYEQYF.

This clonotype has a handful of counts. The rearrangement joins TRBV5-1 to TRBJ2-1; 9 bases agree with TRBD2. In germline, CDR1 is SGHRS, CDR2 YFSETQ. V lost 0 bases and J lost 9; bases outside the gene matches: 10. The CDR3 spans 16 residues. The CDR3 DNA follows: TGCGCCAGCAGCTTGGAGGCTGGGCTAGCGGGGATTGAGCAGTTCTTC. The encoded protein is CASSLEAGLAGIEQFF.

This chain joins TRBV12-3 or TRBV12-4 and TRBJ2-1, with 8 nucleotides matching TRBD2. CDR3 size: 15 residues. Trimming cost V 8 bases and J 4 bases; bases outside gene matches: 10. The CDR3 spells CASRPPPGGYNEQFF. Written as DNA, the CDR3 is TGTGCCAGCCGTCCCCCCCCGGGGGGGTACAATGAGCAGTTCTTC.

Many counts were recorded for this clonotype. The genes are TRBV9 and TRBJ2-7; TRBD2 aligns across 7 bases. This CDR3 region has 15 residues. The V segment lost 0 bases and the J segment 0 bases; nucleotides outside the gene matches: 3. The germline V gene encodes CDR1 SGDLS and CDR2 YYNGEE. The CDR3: CASSVGGGDSYEQYF. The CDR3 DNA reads TGTGCCAGCAGCGTAGGCGGGGGAGACTCCTACGAGCAGTACTTC.

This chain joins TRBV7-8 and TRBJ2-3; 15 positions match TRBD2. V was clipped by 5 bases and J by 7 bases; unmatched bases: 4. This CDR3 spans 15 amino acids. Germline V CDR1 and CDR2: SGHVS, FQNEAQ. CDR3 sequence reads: CASSPGLAGGNTQYF. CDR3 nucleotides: TGTGCCAGCAGCCCGGGACTAGCGGGGGGAAATACGCAGTATTTT.

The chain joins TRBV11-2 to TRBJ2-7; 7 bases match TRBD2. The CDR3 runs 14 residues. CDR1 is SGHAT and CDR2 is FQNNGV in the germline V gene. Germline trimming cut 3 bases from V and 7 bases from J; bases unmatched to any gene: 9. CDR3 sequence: CASSFGSGLGEQYF. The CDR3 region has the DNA TGTGCCAGCAGCTTTGGTAGCGGGCTGGGGGAGCAGTACTTC.

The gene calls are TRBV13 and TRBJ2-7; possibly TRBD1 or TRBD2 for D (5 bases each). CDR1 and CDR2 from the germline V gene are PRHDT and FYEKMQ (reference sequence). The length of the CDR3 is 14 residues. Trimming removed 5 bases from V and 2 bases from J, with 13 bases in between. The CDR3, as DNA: TGTGCCAGCAGCCCGGGACGAATCGCCTACGAGCAGTACTTC. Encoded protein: CASSPGRIAYEQYF.

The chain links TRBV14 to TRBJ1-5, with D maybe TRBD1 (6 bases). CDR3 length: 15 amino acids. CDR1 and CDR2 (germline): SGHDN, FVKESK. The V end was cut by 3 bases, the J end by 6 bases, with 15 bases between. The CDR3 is CASSQGRGGLQPQHF. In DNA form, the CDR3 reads TGTGCCAGCAGCCAGGGAAGGGGGGGGCTTCAGCCCCAGCATTTT.

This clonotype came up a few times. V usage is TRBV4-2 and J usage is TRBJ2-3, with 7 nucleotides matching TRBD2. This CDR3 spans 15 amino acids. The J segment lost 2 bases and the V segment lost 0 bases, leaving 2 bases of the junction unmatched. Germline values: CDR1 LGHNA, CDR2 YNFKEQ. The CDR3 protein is CASSQEAGSTDTQYF. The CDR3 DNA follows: TGTGCCAGCAGCCAAGAAGCGGGGTCCACAGATACGCAGTATTTT.

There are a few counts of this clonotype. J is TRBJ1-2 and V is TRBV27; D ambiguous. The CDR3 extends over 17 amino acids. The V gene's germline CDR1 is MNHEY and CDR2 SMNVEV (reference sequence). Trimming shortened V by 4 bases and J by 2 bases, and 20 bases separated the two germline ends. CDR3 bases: TGTGCCAGCAGTTCCCTTTCCGGCGGGCAGACCAACTATGGCTACACCTTC. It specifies CASSSLSGGQTNYGYTF.